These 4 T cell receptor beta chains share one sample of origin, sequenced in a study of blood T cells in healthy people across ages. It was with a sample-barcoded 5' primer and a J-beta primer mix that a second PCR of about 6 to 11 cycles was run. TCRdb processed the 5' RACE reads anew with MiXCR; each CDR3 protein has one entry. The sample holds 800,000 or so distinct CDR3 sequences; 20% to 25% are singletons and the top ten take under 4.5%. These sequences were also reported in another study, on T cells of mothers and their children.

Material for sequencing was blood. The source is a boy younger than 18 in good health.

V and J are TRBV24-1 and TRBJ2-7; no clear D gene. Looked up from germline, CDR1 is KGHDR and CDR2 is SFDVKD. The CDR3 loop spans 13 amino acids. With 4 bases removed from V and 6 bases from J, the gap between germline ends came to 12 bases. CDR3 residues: CATSETLPGEQYF. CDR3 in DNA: TGTGCCACCAGTGAAACCTTACCGGGCGAGCAGTACTTC.

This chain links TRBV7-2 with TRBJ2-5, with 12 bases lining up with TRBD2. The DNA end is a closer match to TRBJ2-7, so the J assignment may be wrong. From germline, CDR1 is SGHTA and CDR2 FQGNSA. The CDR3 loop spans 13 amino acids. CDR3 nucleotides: TGTGCCAGCAGGGGACTAGCGGGTCTCGAGCAGTACTTC. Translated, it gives CASRGLAGLEQYF.

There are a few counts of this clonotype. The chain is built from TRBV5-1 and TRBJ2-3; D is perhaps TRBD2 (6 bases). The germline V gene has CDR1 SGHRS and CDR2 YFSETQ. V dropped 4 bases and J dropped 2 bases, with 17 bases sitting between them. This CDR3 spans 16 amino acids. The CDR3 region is CASSPYYRRDTDTQYF. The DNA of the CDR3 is TGCGCCAGCAGCCCCTACTATCGGCGGGACACAGATACGCAGTATTTT.

The chain's CDR3 is CASSSETQETQYF. In DNA, the CDR3 is TGCGCCAGCAGCTCGGAGACCCAAGAGACCCAGTACTTC. The rearrangement uses TRBV5-1 and TRBJ2-5; no reliable D call. This CDR3 has 13 amino acids. Germline CDR1 and CDR2: SGHRS and YFSETQ. Trimming left V 3 bases short and J 1 base short, with 7 bases between.